These 10 T cell receptor beta chains were all obtained from the same sample, sequenced in a study of T cell responses to AZD1222 COVID-19 vaccine. Assay: immunoSEQ multiplex PCR; the TCRdb copy retains only in-frame clones and omits some. This repertoire shows around 100,000 clones, around nine tenths found once; its top ten account for around 8.7%. Sequenced here: peripheral blood, sampled on day 0 of AZD1222 vaccination. These receptors were obtained from an adult in good health.

This clone appeared a few times. The chain combines TRBV28 with TRBJ1-1; 8 bases fit TRBD1. CDR3 length equals 15 residues. V lost 5 bases, J lost 1 base, and 6 bases stayed unmatched. CDR1 and CDR2 (germline): MDHEN, SYDVKM. The CDR3 protein is CASSPTGTGNTEAFF. The CDR3 DNA follows: TGTGCCAGCAGTCCTACCGGGACAGGGAACACTGAAGCTTTCTTT.

This chain joins TRBV7-9 and TRBJ1-6; 10 nucleotides align to TRBD1. V lost 0 bases to trimming and J lost 8 bases; unmatched junction nucleotides: 1. This CDR3 is 15 amino acids long. Germline values: CDR1 SEHNR, CDR2 FQNEAQ (reference sequence). The CDR3: CASSLAGQGDSPLHF. CDR3 sequence (DNA): TGTGCCAGCAGCTTAGCCGGACAGGGGGATTCACCCCTCCACTTT.

The chain uses TRBV9 and TRBJ1-5, with 7 bases lining up with TRBD1. With 0 bases clipped from V and 5 bases from J, the junction kept 2 bases outside the gene matches. CDR1 is SGDLS, CDR2 YYNGEE, per germline. There are 14 residues in the CDR3. The CDR3 is CASSVGQGDQPQHF. The CDR3 nucleotides read TGTGCCAGCAGCGTAGGGCAGGGGGATCAGCCCCAGCATTTT.

This clone was seen once. The rearrangement joins TRBV7-2 to TRBJ1-4; no firm D call. Trimming cost V 5 bases and J 4 bases, with 11 bases left between them. CDR3 length: 14 residues. Germline assignment: CDR1 SGHTA and CDR2 FQGNSA. The CDR3 sequence: CASSRDGFNEKLFF. The CDR3 coding sequence is TGTGCCAGCAGCCGTGACGGGTTTAATGAAAAACTGTTTTTT.

This clone appeared once. The chain carries TRBV20-1 and TRBJ2-1; D could derive from TRBD1 or TRBD2 (5 bases each). The V and J ends lost 3 bases and 8 bases respectively, with 14 bases between them. The CDR3 covers 13 residues. Germline loops: CDR1 DFQATT, CDR2 SNEGSKA (reference sequence). CDR3: CSASGDLVDEQFF. The DNA of the CDR3 is TGCAGTGCTAGTGGGGACCTAGTGGATGAGCAGTTCTTC.

The chain recombines TRBV19 with TRBJ2-3, with D perhaps assigned TRBD1 or TRBD2 (6 bases each). V lost 6 bases to trimming and J lost 4 bases, with 17 bases between them. Germline CDR1 is LNHDA and CDR2 is SQIVND (reference sequence). The length of the CDR3 is 15 residues. CDR3 sequence: CASRLGGPGADTQYF. DNA of the CDR3: TGTGCCAGTAGGCTAGGGGGGCCCGGCGCAGATACGCAGTATTTT. Full variable domain (outside the CDR3, taken from reference TRBV19 and TRBJ2-3): DGGITQSPKYLFRKEGQNVTLSCEQNLNHDAMYWYRQDPGQGLRLIYYSQIVNDFQKGDIAEGYSVSREKKESFPLTVTSAQKNPTAFYLCASRLGGPGADTQYFGPGTRLTVL.

This chain connects TRBV12-1 to TRBJ1-6; TRBD1 is the table's D call and was not checked against the DNA. TRBV12-1 is labeled a pseudogene. This CDR3 spans 17 amino acids. For the CDR3, the DNA is TGTGCCAGCAGGCGGACAGTCCTATCCCCGGATAATTCACCCCTCCACTTT. This sequence encodes CASRRTVLSPDNSPLHF.

The chain has TRBV7-9 and TRBJ2-3, with 11 bases identical to TRBD2. V was pared by 4 bases and J by 6 bases, with 3 bases of the junction left unmatched. The CDR3 consists of 14 residues. The germline V gene has CDR1 SEHNR and CDR2 FQNEAQ (reference sequence). In nucleotides, the CDR3 is TGTGCCAGCAGCTCACTAGCGGGGGCGGATACGCAGTATTTT. It encodes CASSSLAGADTQYF.

This clone was observed a few times. The V gene is TRBV7-2, the J gene TRBJ2-3, with TRBD2 matching 8 bases. The CDR3 extends over 17 amino acids. V shed 8 bases and J 6 bases; nucleotides not matched to a gene: 19. The V gene's germline CDR1 is SGHTA and CDR2 FQGNSA. The CDR3 loop is CASSVIGGAPSVDTQYF. CDR3 DNA: TGTGCCAGCTCTGTTATCGGGGGGGCGCCTTCGGTGGATACGCAGTATTTT.

J is TRBJ2-7 and V is TRBV18; D is undetermined. The CDR3 is 13 residues long. V lost 1 base to trimming and J lost 7 bases, with 11 bases between them. Germline V gene sequence: CDR1 KGHSH, CDR2 LQKENI. CDR3: CASSPRAYGEQYF. The CDR3 DNA reads as TGTGCCAGCTCACCACGGGCCTACGGGGAGCAGTACTTC.